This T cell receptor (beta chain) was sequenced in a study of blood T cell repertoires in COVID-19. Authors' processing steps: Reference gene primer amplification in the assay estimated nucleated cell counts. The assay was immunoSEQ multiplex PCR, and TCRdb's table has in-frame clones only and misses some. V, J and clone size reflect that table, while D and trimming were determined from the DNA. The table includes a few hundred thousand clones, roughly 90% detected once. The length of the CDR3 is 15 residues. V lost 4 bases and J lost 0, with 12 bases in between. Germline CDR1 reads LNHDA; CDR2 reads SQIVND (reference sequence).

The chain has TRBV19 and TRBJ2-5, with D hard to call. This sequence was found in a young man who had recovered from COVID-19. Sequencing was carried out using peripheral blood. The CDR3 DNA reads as TGTGCCAGTAGTAGGTCCCGAGGTGACCAAGAGACCCAGTACTTC. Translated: CASSRSRGDQETQYF. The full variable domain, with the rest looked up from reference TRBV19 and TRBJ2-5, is DGGITQSPKYLFRKEGQNVTLSCEQNLNHDAMYWYRQDPGQGLRLIYYSQIVNDFQKGDIAEGYSVSREKKESFPLTVTSAQKNPTAFYLCASSRSRGDQETQYFGPGTRLLVL.